One sample yielded the 26 T cell receptor beta chains listed below, sequenced in a study of blood T cell repertoires in COVID-19. Clones were sequenced by immunoSEQ multiplex PCR, and TCRdb holds only the in-frame ones, with some missing. The sample has roughly 400,000 clones, nearly 90% seen once. Sequencing was carried out using PBMCs or T cells enriched from blood (not recorded which). The receptor source for this set is a woman between 35 and 50 years old with acute COVID-19.

The chain couples TRBV5-1 to TRBJ2-3; a weak D match, TRBD1 (6 bases). Per the germline V gene, CDR1 is SGHRS and CDR2 is YFSETQ. The CDR3 spans 14 residues. Trimming cost V 0 bases and J 1 base, with 6 bases left between them. CDR3 protein: CASSLGGRTDTQYF. The CDR3 bases are TGCGCCAGCAGCTTGGGGGGGCGCACAGATACGCAGTATTTT.

The V call is TRBV6-5, the J call TRBJ1-4, with D tentatively TRBD1 (6 bases). Germline-derived CDR1 and CDR2 are MNHEY and SVGAGI. Trimming took off 2 bases at V and 7 bases at J, with 17 bases between the two ends. The CDR3 is 16 amino acids. In DNA form, the CDR3 reads TGTGCCAGCAGTTACCCCGGACAGTCCCAAGGTGAAAAACTGTTTTTT. It codes for CASSYPGQSQGEKLFF.

This CDR3 reads CASSLTSDYGGYTF. The CDR3 DNA is TGCGCCAGCAGCTTGACGTCAGACTATGGAGGCTACACCTTC. The genes are TRBV5-1 and TRBJ1-2, with unresolved D. The CDR3 spans 14 residues. Germline assignment: CDR1 SGHRS and CDR2 YFSETQ. V was cut by 1 base and J by 8 bases, with 15 bases left in between.

This chain joins TRBV18 and TRBJ1-4; D might be TRBD1 (6 bases). The CDR3 runs 14 residues. V was trimmed by 3 bases and J by 7 bases, leaving 12 bases between them. Germline values: CDR1 KGHSH, CDR2 LQKENI. The CDR3 loop reads CASSPRDTPEKLFF. The CDR3 DNA reads as TGTGCCAGCTCACCCCGGGACACACCTGAAAAACTGTTTTTT.

The chain links TRBV2 to TRBJ2-3; D gene uncertain. The germline V gene encodes CDR1 SNHLY and CDR2 FYNNEI. Trimming left V 7 bases short and J 0 bases short, with 2 bases between. The length of the CDR3 is 11 residues. The CDR3 DNA reads as TGTGCCAGCATAAGCACAGATACGCAGTATTTT. It codes for CASISTDTQYF.

This clone has only one observation. This chain uses TRBV18 with TRBJ2-7, with TRBD1 identical over 8 bases. After removal of 3 bases from V and 2 bases from J, the junction contained 6 bases not matched to a gene. The CDR3 contains 15 residues. The germline V gene has CDR1 KGHSH and CDR2 LQKENI. This chain's CDR3 is CASSPPGQEPYEQYF. CDR3 DNA sequence: TGTGCCAGCTCACCCCCGGGACAGGAGCCCTACGAGCAGTACTTC.

The gene calls are TRBV6-1 and TRBJ2-5; TRBD1 is a possible D gene (6 bases). CDR1 MNHNS and CDR2 SASEGT come from the germline V gene. The V end was cut by 1 base, the J end by 5 bases, with 14 bases between. The CDR3 length is 15 residues. CDR3 protein: CASSEGGRGWETQYF. The CDR3 DNA is TGTGCCAGCAGTGAAGGAGGAAGGGGGTGGGAGACCCAGTACTTC.

The CDR3 loop reads CASSPLAGLTTGELFF. Written as DNA, the CDR3 is TGTGCCAGCAGCCCATTAGCAGGGTTGACCACCGGGGAGCTGTTTTTT. The V and J genes are TRBV4-2 and TRBJ2-2; D possibly corresponds to TRBD1 (5 bases). V was cut by 4 bases and J by 4 bases, with 16 bases left in between. The CDR3 is 16 residues long. The germline V gene encodes CDR1 LGHNA and CDR2 YNFKEQ.

The genes are TRBV3-1 (or the pseudogene TRBV3-2) and TRBJ1-3; no firm D call. Per germline, CDR1 LGHDT and CDR2 YNNKEL (reference sequence). The V end was cut by 1 base, the J end by 0 bases, with 10 bases between. The CDR3 runs to 16 residues. CDR3 sequence reads: CASSQVVRFSGNTIYF. The CDR3 coding sequence is TGTGCCAGCAGCCAAGTCGTCAGATTCTCTGGAAACACCATATATTTT.

The chain combines TRBV13 with TRBJ2-2, with 10 bases aligning to TRBD1. Per the germline V gene, CDR1 is PRHDT and CDR2 is FYEKMQ (reference sequence). The CDR3 is made up of 16 amino acids. V was pared by 3 bases and J by 7 bases, with 8 bases of the junction left unmatched. The CDR3 is CASSFERTGGHGELFF. The CDR3 DNA reads as TGTGCCAGCAGCTTTGAGAGGACAGGGGGACACGGGGAGCTGTTTTTT. The whole variable domain, filled in from reference TRBV13 and TRBJ2-2, reads AAGVIQSPRHLIKEKRETATLKCYPIPRHDTVYWYQQGPGQDPQFLISFYEKMQSDKGSIPDRFSAQQFSDYHSELNMSSLELGDSALYFCASSFERTGGHGELFFGEGSRLTVL.

In DNA, the CDR3 is TGCGCCAGCAGCCATGCGGGACAGGGGACTGAAGCTTTCTTT. Translating it yields CASSHAGQGTEAFF. The chain employs TRBV5-1 and TRBJ1-1; 10 nucleotides line up with TRBD1. In germline, CDR1 is SGHRS, CDR2 YFSETQ. This CDR3 comprises 14 residues. Germline trimming cut 4 bases from V and 5 bases from J; bases unmatched to any gene: 5. The full variable domain, completed using reference TRBV5-1 and TRBJ1-1, is KAGVTQTPRYLIKTRGQQVTLSCSPISGHRSVSWYQQTPGQGLQFLFEYFSETQRNKGNFPGRFSGRQFSNSRSEMNVSTLELGDSALYLCASSHAGQGTEAFFGQGTRLTVV.

The chain couples TRBV7-9 to TRBJ1-1, with 7 nucleotides matching TRBD1. The V gene's germline CDR1 is SEHNR and CDR2 FQNEAQ (reference sequence). The CDR3 runs 15 residues. V shed 5 bases, J shed 1 base, and the junction held 7 bases outside the gene matches. CDR3 in DNA: TGTGCCAGCAGCGATACCGGGACAGCGAACACTGAAGCTTTCTTT. Translated, it gives CASSDTGTANTEAFF.

This clone has a single count. The CDR3 reads CASTLGGPNYGYTF. The CDR3 DNA reads TGTGCCAGCACCCTCGGAGGGCCCAACTATGGCTACACCTTC. The rearrangement uses TRBV7-2 and TRBJ1-2; D is undetermined. From germline, CDR1 is SGHTA and CDR2 FQGNSA. V was cut by 7 bases and J by 2 bases, with 14 bases left in between. The CDR3 loop spans 14 amino acids.

V and J are TRBV12-5 and TRBJ1-1, with 8 bases identical to TRBD1. The V segment lost 5 bases and the J segment 1 base; nucleotides outside the gene matches: 6. The germline V gene has CDR1 LGHNT and CDR2 FRNRAP. The CDR3 runs to 15 residues. CDR3 in DNA: TGTGCTAGTGGTCCCGGACAGGGCACGAACACTGAAGCTTTCTTT. Its protein product is CASGPGQGTNTEAFF.

For this clone: The same CDR3 can be traced to other DNA sequences in this sample. J is TRBJ2-5 and V is TRBV5-4, with 7 bases that match TRBD2. Trimming cost V 1 base and J 5 bases; bases outside gene matches: 5. The CDR3 loop spans 14 amino acids. Germline-derived CDR1 and CDR2 are SGHNT and YYREEE (reference sequence). The CDR3 loop is CASSLSGGRETQYF. The CDR3 coding sequence is TGTGCCAGCAGCTTGTCGGGGGGAAGGGAGACCCAGTACTTC.

This rearrangement joins TRBV2 to TRBJ1-4; D might be TRBD1 (6 bases). This CDR3 is built from 14 residues. CDR1 and CDR2 from the germline V gene are SNHLY and FYNNEI. Trimming shortened V by 3 bases and J by 8 bases, and 13 bases separated the two germline ends. The CDR3 nucleotides read TGTGCCAGCAGTGACGGGACACTGAACGAAAAACTGTTTTTT. This codes for CASSDGTLNEKLFF.

This rearrangement joins TRBV24-1 to TRBJ2-1; the match to TRBD2 covers 14 bases. The CDR3 consists of 15 residues. V lost 4 bases, J lost 10 bases, and 5 bases stayed unmatched. Germline CDR1 and CDR2: KGHDR and SFDVKD. The CDR3 spells CATSDGTSGGYEQFF. CDR3 DNA: TGTGCCACCAGTGACGGGACTAGCGGGGGTTACGAGCAGTTCTTC.

The gene calls are TRBV14 and TRBJ1-2; possible D gene TRBD1, 6 bases. The germline V gene has CDR1 SGHDN and CDR2 FVKESK. The V gene lost 6 bases and the J gene lost 5 bases, with 16 bases spanning the gap. The CDR3 covers 14 residues. CDR3: CASRDTGSRYGYTF. The CDR3 DNA reads TGTGCCAGCAGAGACACAGGGTCTCGGTATGGCTACACCTTC.

The chain is built from TRBV5-1 and TRBJ1-2, with 7 bases matching TRBD1. There are 13 residues in the CDR3. Germline V gene sequence: CDR1 SGHRS, CDR2 YFSETQ. The J segment lost 6 bases and the V segment lost 4 bases, leaving 6 bases of the junction unmatched. The CDR3 reads CASSREGADGYTF. DNA for the CDR3: TGCGCCAGCAGCCGCGAGGGGGCGGATGGCTACACCTTC.

The gene calls are TRBV5-6 and TRBJ1-2; 7 bases fit TRBD1. The CDR3 contains 14 residues. V lost 4 bases and J lost 3; bases outside the gene matches: 6. The germline V gene has CDR1 SGHDT and CDR2 YYEEEE. The CDR3 here is CASSPRGRDYGYTF. As DNA, the CDR3 is TGTGCCAGCAGCCCGAGGGGGCGAGACTATGGCTACACCTTC.

The chain carries TRBV10-1 and TRBJ1-2; a possible D gene is TRBD1 (5 bases). Germline-derived CDR1 and CDR2 are WNHNN and SYGVQD (reference sequence). Trimming pared 1 base from V and 2 bases from J, leaving 14 bases between. The CDR3 has 16 residues. The CDR3 DNA reads as TGCGCCAGCAGTGAGTACAGGCACTTTCTGAACTATGGCTACACCTTC. It codes for CASSEYRHFLNYGYTF.

The genes are TRBV2 and TRBJ2-1; TRBD2 matches at 11 bases. CDR1 and CDR2 (germline): SNHLY, FYNNEI. Unmatched junction bases numbered 10, after V lost 3 bases and J lost 9 bases. The CDR3 is 16 residues long. As DNA, the CDR3 is TGTGCCAGCAGTGATTGGGTAGCGGGGGGGCCAAGTGAGCAGTTCTTC. It yields the protein CASSDWVAGGPSEQFF.

The chain has TRBV5-1 and TRBJ1-5; TRBD1 agrees at 11 bases. The CDR3 is 16 residues long. J lost 7 bases, V lost 0 bases, and 6 bases had no gene match. Germline loops: CDR1 SGHRS, CDR2 YFSETQ. CDR3 sequence reads: CASSLDGTGGGQPQHF. CDR3 DNA: TGCGCCAGCAGCTTGGACGGGACAGGGGGAGGACAGCCCCAGCATTTT.

The chain uses TRBV6-1 and TRBJ1-2; D gene uncertain. The CDR3 covers 16 residues. The germline CDR1 and CDR2 sequences are MNHNS and SASEGT. Trimming cost V 2 bases and J 0 bases, with 13 bases left between them. The CDR3 DNA follows: TGTGCCAGCAGTGAATGGGCAGCTGTAACTAACTATGGCTACACCTTC. This encodes CASSEWAAVTNYGYTF.

CDR3 in amino acids: CASLLAGTYEQYF. Written as DNA, the CDR3 is TGTGCCTCGTTGCTAGCGGGGACCTACGAGCAGTACTTC. The rearrangement joins TRBV12-3 or TRBV12-4 to TRBJ2-7; 9 bases agree with TRBD2. The V segment lost 11 bases and the J segment 2 bases; nucleotides outside the gene matches: 7. The CDR3 runs to 13 residues.

This chain connects TRBV24-1 to TRBJ1-2; D is undetermined. There are 12 residues in the CDR3. V dropped 1 base and J dropped 6 bases, with 5 bases sitting between them. CDR1 is KGHDR, CDR2 SFDVKD, per germline. The CDR3 DNA reads as TGTGCCACCAGTGATTTCGGTAATGGCTACACCTTC. This gives the protein CATSDFGNGYTF.